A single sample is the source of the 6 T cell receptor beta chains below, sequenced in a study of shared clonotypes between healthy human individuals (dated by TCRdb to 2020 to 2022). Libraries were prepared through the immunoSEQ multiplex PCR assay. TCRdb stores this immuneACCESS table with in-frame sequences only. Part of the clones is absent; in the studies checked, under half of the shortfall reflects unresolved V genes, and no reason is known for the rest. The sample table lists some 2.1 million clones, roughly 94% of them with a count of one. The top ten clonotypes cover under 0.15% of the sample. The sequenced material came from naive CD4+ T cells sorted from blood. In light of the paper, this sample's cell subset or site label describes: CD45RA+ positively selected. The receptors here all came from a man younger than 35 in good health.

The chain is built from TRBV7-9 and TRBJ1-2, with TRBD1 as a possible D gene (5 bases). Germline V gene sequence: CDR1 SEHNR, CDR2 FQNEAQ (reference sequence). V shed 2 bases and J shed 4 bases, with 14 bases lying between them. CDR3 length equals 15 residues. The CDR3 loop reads CASSLRGAASYGYTF. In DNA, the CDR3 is TGTGCCAGCAGCTTACGAGGGGCAGCTTCCTATGGCTACACCTTC.

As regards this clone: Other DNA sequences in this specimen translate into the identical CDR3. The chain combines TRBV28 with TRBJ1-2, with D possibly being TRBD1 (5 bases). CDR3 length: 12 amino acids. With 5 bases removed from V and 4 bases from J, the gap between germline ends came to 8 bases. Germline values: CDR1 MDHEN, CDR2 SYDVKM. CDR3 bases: TGTGCCAGCAGTCTCGGGGGCTATGGCTACACCTTC. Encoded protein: CASSLGGYGYTF.

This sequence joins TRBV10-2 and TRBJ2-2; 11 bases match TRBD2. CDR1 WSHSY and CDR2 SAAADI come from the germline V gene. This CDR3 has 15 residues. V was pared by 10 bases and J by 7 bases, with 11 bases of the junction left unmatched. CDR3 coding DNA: TGCGCCACCGAAATTGGACTAGCGGGTAGCGGGGAGCTGTTTTTT. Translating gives CATEIGLAGSGELFF.

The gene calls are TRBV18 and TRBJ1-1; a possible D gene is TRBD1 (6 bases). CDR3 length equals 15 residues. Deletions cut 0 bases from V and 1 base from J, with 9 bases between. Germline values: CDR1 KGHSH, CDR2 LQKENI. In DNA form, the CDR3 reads TGTGCCAGCTCACCACCTTGGGGGCCGAACACTGAAGCTTTCTTT. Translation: CASSPPWGPNTEAFF.

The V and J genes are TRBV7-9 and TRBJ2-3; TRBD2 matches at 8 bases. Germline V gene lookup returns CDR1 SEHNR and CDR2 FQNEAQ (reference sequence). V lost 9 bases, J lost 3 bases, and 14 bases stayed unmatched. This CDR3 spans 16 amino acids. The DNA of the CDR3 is TGTGCCAGGGGAAAGCGGGAGTGTCTGTGTACAGATACGCAGTATTTT. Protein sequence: CARGKRECLCTDTQYF.

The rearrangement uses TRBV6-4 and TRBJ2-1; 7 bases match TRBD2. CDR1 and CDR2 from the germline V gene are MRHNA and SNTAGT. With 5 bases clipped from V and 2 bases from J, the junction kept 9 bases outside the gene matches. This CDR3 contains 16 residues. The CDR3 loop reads CASSPQAGVAYNEQFF. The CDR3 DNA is TGTGCCAGCAGTCCCCAGGCGGGAGTGGCCTACAATGAGCAGTTCTTC.